The sample holds a few counts of the clone carrying this TCR beta chain. The target antigen is unknown. The V and J ends lost 6 bases and 0 bases respectively, with 11 bases between them. Germline V lookup: CDR1 SGHTA, CDR2 FQGTGA. The CDR3 has 15 amino acids. Researchers barred patients who had uncontrolled infection, other autoimmune disease, pregnancy or lactation. The data belong to a study of T cells in Graves' hyperthyroidism and ophthalmopathy. General study findings and limits: From stable hyperthyroidism, ophthalmopathy was set apart by a 13 V-J model. Ophthalmopathy, which appeared later, was predicted by the model a median approximately 6.7 months before onset. In blood, most of the thyroid clonotypes expanded above 0.001 were also present.

There were TCR beta CDR3 regions amplified from RNA transcripts. When the TCR CDR3 underwent first-round RT-PCR, the HTBI primer set was used. MiXCR was run by TCRdb on the multiplex PCR reads, yielding one entry per CDR3 protein. The sample includes over 400,000 distinct CDR3 sequences, less than 25% of them seen just once. The receptor was derived from a woman in her 70s with Graves' ophthalmopathy. The specimen was blood. V and J are TRBV7-3 and TRBJ2-2; tentative D call: TRBD2 (6 bases). CDR3 in amino acids: CASSWGGTNTGELFF. CDR3 DNA: TGTGCCAGCAGTTGGGGCGGGACGAACACCGGGGAGCTGTTTTTT.